Following are 18 T cell receptor beta chains from one sample sequenced in a study of CD8 T cells in ankylosing spondylitis. Overall study results and limits: Several highly homologous variants made up a TCR beta motif, and this motif appeared characteristic of ankylosing spondylitis blood.

TCRdb fed the 5' RACE reads into MiXCR, producing one record per CDR3 protein. The sample includes about 440,000 distinct CDR3 sequences, roughly 15% of them seen just once. For these receptors, no antigen is known. Sequenced sample: blood, either unsorted or a sorted T cell fraction (not recorded which). All receptors come from a male donor with ankylosing spondylitis.

At least ten counts were recorded for this clonotype. This chain joins TRBV5-1 and TRBJ2-5, with unresolved D. The CDR3 has 12 amino acids. The germline CDR1 and CDR2 sequences are SGHRS and YFSETQ. Trimming removed 3 bases at V and 0 bases at J, with 3 bases between. This CDR3 is CASSSNQETQYF. As DNA, the CDR3 is TGCGCCAGCAGCTCTAACCAAGAGACCCAGTACTTC.

This chain links TRBV7-9 with TRBJ2-2, with 9 bases that match TRBD2. The V segment lost 5 bases and the J segment 5 bases; nucleotides outside the gene matches: 12. The germline CDR1 and CDR2 sequences are SEHNR and FQNEAQ (reference sequence). CDR3 size: 17 residues. CDR3 sequence reads: CASSAIISGSRTGELFF. In nucleotides, the CDR3 is TGTGCCAGCAGCGCAATCATTAGCGGGAGTAGAACCGGGGAGCTGTTTTTT.

This clonotype turned up a few times. The rearrangement uses TRBV12-3 or TRBV12-4 and TRBJ2-7; 7 bases match TRBD2. The CDR3 contains 13 residues. Trimming cost V 2 bases and J 5 bases; bases outside gene matches: 3. CDR3 amino acids: CASSLREGDEQYF. CDR3 nucleotide sequence: TGTGCCAGCAGTTTAAGGGAGGGTGACGAGCAGTACTTC.

This clonotype has just a few counts. The chain is built from TRBV7-9 and TRBJ2-5; perhaps TRBD2 as D (5 bases). Per germline, CDR1 SEHNR and CDR2 FQNEAQ (reference sequence). The CDR3 runs to 13 residues. V dropped 5 bases and J dropped 7 bases, with 14 bases sitting between them. The CDR3 nucleotides are TGTGCCAGCAGCACCCTGGACTCCCCGACCCAGTACTTC. This translates into CASSTLDSPTQYF.

The table lists this clonotype with many counts. The rearrangement uses TRBV5-1 and TRBJ2-3, with 8 bases matching TRBD2. The V gene end was trimmed by 4 bases and the J gene end by 0 bases; junction bases not matched to a gene: 4. CDR3 length: 15 residues. Germline V CDR1 and CDR2: SGHRS, YFSETQ. The DNA for the CDR3 is TGCGCCAGCAGCCGCCTAGCGGGCAGCACAGATACGCAGTATTTT. Translating it yields CASSRLAGSTDTQYF.

This chain links TRBV7-8 with TRBJ2-1, with D unclear. Germline V lookup: CDR1 SGHVS, CDR2 FQNEAQ. The CDR3 is made up of 13 amino acids. Trimming removed 8 bases from V and 4 bases from J, with 12 bases in between. CDR3 coding DNA: TGTGCCAGCGCGCGTGTAGGGTACAATGAGCAGTTCTTC. This codes for CASARVGYNEQFF.

This clonotype was seen a few times. The chain combines TRBV20-1 with TRBJ1-3; D possibly corresponds to TRBD1 (6 bases). CDR3 length: 13 residues. Looked up from germline, CDR1 is DFQATT and CDR2 is SNEGSKA (reference sequence). V lost 1 base and J 3 bases, leaving 7 bases between the germline ends. CDR3 in DNA: TGCAGTGCTAGAGGGACAGTTGGAAACACCATATATTTT. As protein: CSARGTVGNTIYF.

There are a few counts of this clonotype. The J gene is TRBJ1-1, the V gene TRBV11-2; 7 bases line up with TRBD1. CDR1 and CDR2 from the germline V gene are SGHAT and FQNNGV. The CDR3 sequence is 12 residues long. Losses at the gene ends were 1 base for V and 12 bases for J; bases not matched to a gene: 5. The CDR3 nucleotides read TGTGCCAGCAGCTTAGTGCAGGGGGAAACTTTCTTT. Translation: CASSLVQGETFF.

Many counts were recorded for this clonotype. The chain has TRBV25-1 and TRBJ2-1; D could derive from TRBD1 or TRBD2 (5 bases each). V gave up 3 bases and J gave up 4 bases, with 19 bases separating them. This CDR3 has 17 residues. Germline V gene sequence: CDR1 MGHDK, CDR2 SYGVNS. CDR3 nucleotide sequence: TGTGCCAGCAGTGATATCCTAGCTGGGGGTATATACAATGAGCAGTTCTTC. Translated, it gives CASSDILAGGIYNEQFF.

This clonotype was counted at least ten times. The chain is built from TRBV27 and TRBJ1-1, with D possibly matching TRBD1 (5 bases). CDR1 and CDR2 (germline): MNHEY, SMNVEV (reference sequence). The CDR3 runs to 15 residues. V lost 2 bases and J 4 bases, leaving 14 bases between the germline ends. The CDR3 region is CASSLQGGIGTEAFF. In DNA form, the CDR3 reads TGTGCCAGCAGTTTACAGGGAGGGATCGGCACTGAAGCTTTCTTT.

This clonotype was recorded at least ten times. The genes are TRBV12-3 or TRBV12-4 and TRBJ1-1; perhaps TRBD1 as D (5 bases). The ends were cut back, 6 bases at V and 1 base at J, with 12 bases in the middle. CDR3 size: 14 residues. The CDR3 protein is CASSFRQGNTEAFF. Written as DNA, the CDR3 is TGTGCCAGCAGCTTTCGGCAGGGGAACACTGAAGCTTTCTTT.

This clonotype has more than one count but fewer than ten. This chain connects TRBV18 to TRBJ2-7; D unclear. The CDR3 runs 15 residues. Trimming removed 0 bases from V and 2 bases from J, with 11 bases in between. Per germline, CDR1 KGHSH and CDR2 LQKENI. This CDR3 is CASSPPSGLTYEQYF. The CDR3 nucleotides are TGTGCCAGCTCACCACCGTCGGGTTTGACCTACGAGCAGTACTTC.

This clonotype was found a few times. This rearrangement joins TRBV7-9 to TRBJ2-3, with D possibly being TRBD2 (5 bases). The CDR3 covers 12 residues. Between the trimmed V and J ends, which lost 11 bases and 3 bases, there was a span of 12 bases. In germline, CDR1 is SEHNR, CDR2 FQNEAQ (reference sequence). The CDR3 coding sequence is TGTGCCGGACGGAGGAGTACAGATACGCAGTATTTT. It encodes CAGRRSTDTQYF.

This clonotype was counted between two and nine times. The chain employs TRBV5-4 and TRBJ1-2, with 7 bases identical to TRBD1. The germline V gene encodes CDR1 SGHNT and CDR2 YYREEE (reference sequence). The V and J ends lost 7 bases and 0 bases, in that order; junction bases with no gene match: 18. This CDR3 contains 18 residues. In DNA, the CDR3 is TGTGCCAGCTCAGCAGGACCGAGACCGGGACAGACTAACTATGGCTACACCTTC. Protein product: CASSAGPRPGQTNYGYTF.

This clonotype showed up just a few times. The chain couples TRBV7-8 to TRBJ2-1; 9 bases are shared with TRBD1. With 7 bases clipped from V and 6 bases from J, the junction kept 10 bases outside the gene matches. The CDR3 length is 15 residues. CDR1 and CDR2 (germline): SGHVS, FQNEAQ. The CDR3 nucleotides are TGTGCCAGCATCCACCCCGGGACAGGGACCAATGAGCAGTTCTTC. Translated: CASIHPGTGTNEQFF.

This chain uses TRBV7-9 with TRBJ1-2, with D unresolved. V shed 1 base and J shed 7 bases, with 10 bases lying between them. This CDR3 spans 13 amino acids. From germline, CDR1 is SEHNR and CDR2 FQNEAQ (reference sequence). DNA of the CDR3: TGTGCCAGCAGCTTAGGGGCAGAGACTGGCTACACCTTC. Amino acids: CASSLGAETGYTF. Looking up the rest from reference TRBV7-9 and TRBJ1-2 gives the full variable domain: DTGVSQNPRHKITKRGQNVTFRCDPISEHNRLYWYRQTLGQGPEFLTYFQNEAQLEKSRLLSDRFSAERPKGSFSTLEIQRTEQGDSAMYLCASSLGAETGYTFGSGTRLTVV.

This clonotype has more than one count but fewer than ten. This chain connects TRBV5-1 to TRBJ1-4; possible D gene TRBD1, 5 bases. Per the germline V gene, CDR1 is SGHRS and CDR2 is YFSETQ. The ends were cut back, 4 bases at V and 6 bases at J, with 13 bases in the middle. This CDR3 region has 14 residues. CDR3 protein: CASSPGPEDEKLFF. CDR3 bases: TGCGCCAGCAGCCCGGGACCCGAAGATGAAAAACTGTTTTTT.

The V call is TRBV5-1, the J call TRBJ1-2; no clear D. CDR3 size: 13 residues. The germline gives CDR1 SGHRS, CDR2 YFSETQ. The germline V and J ends were trimmed by 0 bases and 4 bases, with 7 bases remaining between them. The CDR3 protein is CASSLVEGYGYTF. CDR3 nucleotides: TGCGCCAGCAGCTTGGTAGAGGGCTATGGCTACACCTTC.